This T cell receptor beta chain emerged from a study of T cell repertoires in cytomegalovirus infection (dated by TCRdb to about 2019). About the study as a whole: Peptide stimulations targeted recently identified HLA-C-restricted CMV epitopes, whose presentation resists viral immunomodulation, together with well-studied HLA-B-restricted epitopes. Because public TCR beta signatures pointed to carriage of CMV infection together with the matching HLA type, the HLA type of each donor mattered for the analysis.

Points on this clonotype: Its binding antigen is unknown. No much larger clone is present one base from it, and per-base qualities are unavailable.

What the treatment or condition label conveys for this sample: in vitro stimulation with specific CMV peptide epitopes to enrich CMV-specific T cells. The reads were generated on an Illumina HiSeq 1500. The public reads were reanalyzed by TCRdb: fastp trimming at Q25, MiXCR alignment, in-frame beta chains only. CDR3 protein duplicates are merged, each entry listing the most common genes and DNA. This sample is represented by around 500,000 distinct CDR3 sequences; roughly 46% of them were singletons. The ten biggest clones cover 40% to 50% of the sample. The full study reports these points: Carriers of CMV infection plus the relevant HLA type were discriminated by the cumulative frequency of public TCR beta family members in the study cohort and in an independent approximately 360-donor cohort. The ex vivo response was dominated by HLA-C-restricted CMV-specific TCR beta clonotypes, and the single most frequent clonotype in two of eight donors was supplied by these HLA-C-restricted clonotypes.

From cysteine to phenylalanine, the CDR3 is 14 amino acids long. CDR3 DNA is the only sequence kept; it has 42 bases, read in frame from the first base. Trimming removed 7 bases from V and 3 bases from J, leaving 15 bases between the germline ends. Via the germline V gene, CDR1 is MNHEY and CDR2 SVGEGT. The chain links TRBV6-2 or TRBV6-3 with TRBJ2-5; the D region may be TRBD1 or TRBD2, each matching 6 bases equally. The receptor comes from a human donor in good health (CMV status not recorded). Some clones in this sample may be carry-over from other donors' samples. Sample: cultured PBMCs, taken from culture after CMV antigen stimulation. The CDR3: CASISRGRKETQYF. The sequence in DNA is TGTGCCAGCATTTCGAGGGGGAGGAAAGAGACCCAGTACTTC.